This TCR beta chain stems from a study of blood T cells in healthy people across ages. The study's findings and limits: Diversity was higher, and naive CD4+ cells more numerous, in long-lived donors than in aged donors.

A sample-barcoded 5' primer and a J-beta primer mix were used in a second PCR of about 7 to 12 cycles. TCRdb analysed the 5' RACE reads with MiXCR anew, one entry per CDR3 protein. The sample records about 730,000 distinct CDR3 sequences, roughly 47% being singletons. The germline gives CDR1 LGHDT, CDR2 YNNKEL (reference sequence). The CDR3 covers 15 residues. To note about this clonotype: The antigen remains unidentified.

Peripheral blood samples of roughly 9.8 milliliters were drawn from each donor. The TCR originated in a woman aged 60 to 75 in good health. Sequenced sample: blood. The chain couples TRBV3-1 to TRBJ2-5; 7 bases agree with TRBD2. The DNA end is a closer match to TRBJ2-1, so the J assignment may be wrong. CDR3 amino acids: CASSPLRDYQETQFF. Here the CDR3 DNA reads TGTGCCAGCAGCCCCCTCCGGGACTACCAAGAGACCCAGTTCTTC.